These 24 T cell receptor beta chains came from one sample sequenced in a study of shared clonotypes between healthy human individuals. The method was immunoSEQ multiplex PCR; TCRdb's version includes in-frame clones alone and lacks a portion of them. The sample lists 2,500,000 or so clones, approximately 90% occurring once. Material for sequencing was naive CD4+ T cells from PBMCs. Sample subset: CD45RA+ positively selected. These receptors originate from a man between 18 and 29 years old in good health. Some clones in this sample may be carry-over from other donors' samples.

J is TRBJ1-5 and V is TRBV2; D not certain. This CDR3 is built from 16 residues. Trimming left V 3 bases short and J 3 bases short, with 15 bases between. Germline values: CDR1 SNHLY, CDR2 FYNNEI. The CDR3: CASSETTQIPNQPQHF. The CDR3 DNA reads TGTGCCAGCAGTGAGACTACACAGATCCCCAATCAGCCCCAGCATTTT.

This chain joins TRBV11-1 and TRBJ2-4; tentatively, D is TRBD2 (6 bases). The germline V gene encodes CDR1 SGHAT and CDR2 FQDESV (reference sequence). Trimming cost V 6 bases and J 7 bases, with 10 bases left between them. This CDR3 is built from 12 residues. The CDR3 DNA reads TGTGCCAGCAGTTCCGGAGGGAACATTCAGTACTTC. Translation: CASSSGGNIQYF. Together with reference TRBV11-1 and TRBJ2-4, the CDR3 gives the full variable domain: EAEVAQSPRYKITEKSQAVAFWCDPISGHATLYWYRQILGQGPELLVQFQDESVVDDSQLPKDRFSAERLKGVDSTLKIQPAELGDSAMYLCASSSGGNIQYFGAGTRLSVL.

Remarks on this clone: Other DNA sequences in this sample translate to the same CDR3. V and J are TRBV29-1 and TRBJ2-5; D gene ambiguous. V was clipped by 4 bases and J by 3 bases, with 9 bases between them. The CDR3 contains 12 residues. Germline CDR1 SQVTM, CDR2 ANQGSEA. This chain's CDR3 is CSVVGLEETQYF. In DNA form, the CDR3 reads TGCAGCGTTGTAGGCCTTGAAGAGACCCAGTACTTC. Variable domain in full (rest from reference TRBV29-1 and TRBJ2-5): SAVISQKPSRDICQRGTSLTIQCQVDSQVTMMFWYRQQPGQSLTLIATANQGSEATYESGFVIDKFPISRPNLTFSTLTVSNMSPEDSSIYLCSVVGLEETQYFGPGTRLLVL.

The rearrangement uses TRBV18 and TRBJ2-6; 10 nucleotides match TRBD1. The germline V gene encodes CDR1 KGHSH and CDR2 LQKENI. There are 18 residues in the CDR3. V trimming: 4 bases; J trimming: 2 bases; junction bases outside the gene matches: 8. CDR3 in amino acids: CASSLSRQGATGANVLTF. CDR3 bases: TGTGCCAGCTCACTTAGTCGACAGGGGGCGACTGGGGCCAACGTCCTGACTTTC.

Comments on this clone: The sample holds other DNA sequences that translate to the same CDR3. The chain has TRBV4-3 and TRBJ1-1; a possible D gene is TRBD1 (5 bases). The CDR3 loop spans 14 amino acids. V lost 0 bases to trimming and J lost 2 bases, with 7 bases between them. In germline, CDR1 is LGHNA, CDR2 YSLEER. The DNA for the CDR3 is TGCGCCAGCAGCCAAGATTGGGGCAACACTGAAGCTTTCTTT. Translation: CASSQDWGNTEAFF.

The rearrangement joins TRBV4-1 to TRBJ2-6, with TRBD2 identical over 14 bases. V dropped 2 bases and J dropped 0; count of bases not matched to a gene: 6. CDR1 is MGHRA and CDR2 is YSYEKL in the germline V gene. This CDR3 has 20 residues. DNA for the CDR3: TGCGCCAGCAGCCAACGACTAGCGGGAGGGCGACACTCTGGGGCCAACGTCCTGACTTTC. This sequence encodes CASSQRLAGGRHSGANVLTF.

The chain carries TRBV6-5 and TRBJ1-3; D uncertain. Trimming shortened V by 6 bases and J by 1 base, and 10 bases separated the two germline ends. The germline V gene has CDR1 MNHEY and CDR2 SVGAGI. There are 14 residues in the CDR3. In nucleotides, the CDR3 is TGTGCCAGCAGGTTAGACATTTCTGGAAACACCATATATTTT. Translation gives CASRLDISGNTIYF.

The chain couples TRBV19 to TRBJ2-6, with D possibly TRBD2 on 6 matching bases. The CDR3 totals 17 residues. V was clipped by 6 bases and J by 0 bases, with 15 bases between them. The germline V gene encodes CDR1 LNHDA and CDR2 SQIVND (reference sequence). CDR3 coding DNA: TGTGCCAGTAGGGAAGGGACTGTCCACTCTGGGGCCAACGTCCTGACTTTC. Translating it yields CASREGTVHSGANVLTF. Drawing the rest from reference TRBV19 and TRBJ2-6, the complete variable domain is DGGITQSPKYLFRKEGQNVTLSCEQNLNHDAMYWYRQDPGQGLRLIYYSQIVNDFQKGDIAEGYSVSREKKESFPLTVTSAQKNPTAFYLCASREGTVHSGANVLTFGAGSRLTVL.

This chain links TRBV5-4 with TRBJ1-1; 7 nucleotides align to TRBD1. The CDR3 spans 15 residues. The V and J ends lost 4 bases and 5 bases, in that order; junction bases with no gene match: 11. Germline V gene lookup returns CDR1 SGHNT and CDR2 YYREEE (reference sequence). CDR3 region: CASSALTGVVTEAFF. The CDR3 coding sequence is TGTGCCAGCAGCGCCCTTACAGGGGTGGTTACTGAAGCTTTCTTT.

The rearrangement joins TRBV7-3 to TRBJ2-3; D is unresolved. Trimming left V 10 bases short and J 2 bases short, with 7 bases between. The germline gives CDR1 SGHTA, CDR2 FQGTGA. CDR3 length: 11 residues. CDR3 region: CATRTTDTQYF. CDR3 DNA: TGTGCCACCAGAACCACAGATACGCAGTATTTT.

This rearrangement joins TRBV25-1 to TRBJ2-4; 8 bases agree with TRBD1. Germline lookup yields CDR1 MGHDK and CDR2 SYGVNS. The junction had 8 bases not matched to a gene; V was cut back by 4 bases and J by 6 bases. CDR3 size: 15 residues. CDR3 region: CASSVPGGAGNIQYF. The CDR3 DNA reads as TGTGCCAGCAGTGTCCCAGGGGGCGCGGGAAACATTCAGTACTTC.

CDR3 region: CASSGTDYNEQFF. CDR3 coding DNA: TGTGCCAGCAGCGGGACAGATTACAATGAGCAGTTCTTC. V usage is TRBV2 and J usage is TRBJ2-1, with 7 bases fitting TRBD1. The length of the CDR3 is 13 residues. The V gene's germline CDR1 is SNHLY and CDR2 FYNNEI. The trim removed 6 bases at V and 4 bases at J, leaving 3 bases unmatched.

The rearrangement joins TRBV6-1 to TRBJ2-7, with D possibly being TRBD2 (6 bases). The CDR3 runs to 15 residues. V was trimmed by 3 bases and J by 3 bases, leaving 15 bases between them. Per germline, CDR1 MNHNS and CDR2 SASEGT. CDR3 residues: CASSEMWRDDYEQYF. DNA for the CDR3: TGTGCCAGCAGTGAGATGTGGAGGGACGACTACGAGCAGTACTTC.

The chain is built from TRBV6-5 and TRBJ2-7; possible D gene TRBD1, 6 bases. CDR1 is MNHEY and CDR2 is SVGAGI in the germline V gene. The CDR3 is 14 residues long. Trimming took 3 bases from V and 3 from J, leaving 12 bases between them. DNA of the CDR3: TGTGCCAGCAGTTATCGGACAGAGGGCTACGAGCAGTACTTC. It is translated as CASSYRTEGYEQYF.

The chain employs TRBV5-1 and TRBJ2-1; 11 bases agree with TRBD2. CDR3 length: 16 residues. Unmatched junction bases numbered 6, after V lost 1 base and J lost 6 bases. CDR1 is SGHRS and CDR2 is YFSETQ in the germline V gene. The CDR3 reads CASSLTSGRTRNEQFF. The CDR3 DNA reads as TGCGCCAGCAGCTTGACTAGCGGGAGAACGCGCAATGAGCAGTTCTTC.

This chain joins TRBV28 and TRBJ2-2, with 8 bases matching TRBD2. CDR1 is MDHEN and CDR2 is SYDVKM in the germline V gene. The CDR3 is 16 amino acids. V lost 2 bases, J lost 4 bases, and 6 bases stayed unmatched. CDR3 loop: CASSLVAGGRTGELFF. The CDR3 bases are TGTGCCAGCAGTTTAGTTGCGGGAGGCCGCACCGGGGAGCTGTTTTTT.

V and J are TRBV2 and TRBJ2-7, with 8 bases matching TRBD1. V lost 8 bases, J lost 3 bases, and 9 bases stayed unmatched. CDR1 is SNHLY and CDR2 is FYNNEI in the germline V gene. This CDR3 is 14 amino acids long. CDR3 protein: CASEETGAYYEQYF. DNA for the CDR3: TGTGCCAGCGAAGAGACAGGGGCGTACTACGAGCAGTACTTC.

V usage is TRBV4-2 and J usage is TRBJ2-5; 10 positions agree with TRBD2. The CDR3 is 16 residues long. Germline CDR1 LGHNA, CDR2 YNFKEQ. J gave up 4 bases and V 1 base, and 6 bases lay outside the gene matches. The CDR3 DNA sequence: TGTGCCAGCAGCCAAGGGGTTGCTAGCGGGAGAGAGACCCAGTACTTC. It yields the protein CASSQGVASGRETQYF.

This chain joins TRBV4-1 and TRBJ2-2; TRBD2 aligns across 9 bases. The germline V gene has CDR1 MGHRA and CDR2 YSYEKL. This CDR3 has 20 residues. J was trimmed by 2 bases and V by 1 base; bases with no gene match: 14. The CDR3 is CASSQASGLRLAGNTGELFF. The CDR3 coding sequence is TGCGCCAGCAGCCAAGCTTCGGGCTTACGGCTAGCGGGAAACACCGGGGAGCTGTTTTTT.

Points on this clone: Other DNA variants within this sample encode the same CDR3. The V call is TRBV5-1, the J call TRBJ1-4; no firm D call. The CDR3 consists of 14 residues. V lost 0 bases to trimming and J lost 5 bases, with 8 bases between them. Germline loops: CDR1 SGHRS, CDR2 YFSETQ. The chain's CDR3 is CASSLEGTNEKLFF. In nucleotides, the CDR3 is TGCGCCAGCAGCTTGGAAGGAACAAATGAAAAACTGTTTTTT. The complete variable domain, with remaining parts taken from reference TRBV5-1 and TRBJ1-4, reads KAGVTQTPRYLIKTRGQQVTLSCSPISGHRSVSWYQQTPGQGLQFLFEYFSETQRNKGNFPGRFSGRQFSNSRSEMNVSTLELGDSALYLCASSLEGTNEKLFFGSGTQLSVL.

The chain joins TRBV5-1 to TRBJ2-7; 9 bases are a match to TRBD2. The CDR3 totals 16 residues. V lost 6 bases to trimming and J lost 6 bases; unmatched junction nucleotides: 16. Looked up from germline, CDR1 is SGHRS and CDR2 is YFSETQ. In nucleotides, the CDR3 is TGCGCCAGCACGTCGATAGCGGGAGTGAGGGGGCTCGAGCAGTACTTC. Protein product: CASTSIAGVRGLEQYF.

As concerns this clone: Other nucleotide sequences from this sample produce the same CDR3. The CDR3 DNA reads TGTGCCAGCAGCTTATCAGGGTCTGGAAACACCATATATTTT. Protein: CASSLSGSGNTIYF. The chain links TRBV7-9 to TRBJ1-3; perhaps TRBD1 as D (5 bases). The ends were cut back, 2 bases at V and 1 base at J, with 6 bases in the middle. From germline, CDR1 is SEHNR and CDR2 FQNEAQ (reference sequence). The CDR3 spans 14 residues.

The V gene is TRBV28, the J gene TRBJ1-2, with D perhaps TRBD1 (5 bases). CDR3 length: 13 residues. Between the trimmed V and J ends, which lost 7 bases and 4 bases, there was a span of 13 bases. Germline V gene sequence: CDR1 MDHEN, CDR2 SYDVKM. The CDR3 protein is CASNQRGLYGYTF. The CDR3 DNA reads as TGTGCCAGCAACCAACGGGGCCTCTATGGCTACACCTTC.

This clone showed up just a few times. The CDR3, as DNA: TGCGCCAGCAGCCAAGAACCTGCGAGTGGAAGGGCTTTCTTT. Protein: CASSQEPASGRAFF. The rearrangement links TRBV4-1 to TRBJ1-1, with D hard to call. There are 14 residues in the CDR3. V gave up 0 bases and J gave up 11 bases, with 16 bases separating them. The germline CDR1 and CDR2 sequences are MGHRA and YSYEKL.